This paragraph reports one TCR beta chain. This clonotype was seen a few times. Which antigen it targets is not known. Within one base of it there is no much larger clone, and no base qualities were kept. This sample was included in a study of identical twins (dated by TCRdb to 2016 to 2018). Looking at the study overall: The study deep-sequenced TCR alpha and beta repertoires from monozygotic twins, unrelated adults of various ages and cord blood to test whether fetal clonotypes persist. Replicate twin experiments were performed at different times using different library preparation protocols to rule out contamination. General conclusions and limits of the study: Recombination models systematically underestimated out-of-frame TCR alpha sharing in monozygotic twins but agreed with sharing between unrelated individuals. Out-of-frame TCR alpha sequences shared between twins showed an excess of low generation-probability sequences compared with coincidental sharing between unrelated individuals. Abundant cord blood beta clonotypes carried fewer insertions; young adult naive repertoires showed a weaker similar trend, while memory repertoires showed none. Zero-insertion analyses could be partly confounded by invariant T cells such as MAIT and iNKT, though diverse VJ usage argued against such confounding for most clonotypes. Excess twin sharing in beta out-of-frame sequences was weaker because fewer shared sequences lowered the signal-to-noise ratio. Conclusions relied on cross-sectional statistical analysis, since the same donors could not be followed over many years.

The library came from 5' RACE. The sequencer was an Illumina HiSeq 2000. A universal primer binding site was introduced by template switching, and a unique molecular identifier was present in the final cDNA, enabling accurate counting of TCR cDNA molecules. First-strand cDNA for TCR alpha and beta chains was synthesized from specific primers in the conserved constant-segment region. To control for contamination, every cDNA library carried two barcodes: a SMART-Mk sample barcode plus Illumina barcodes. TruSeq adapter sequences, together with Illumina sample barcodes, were added in two successive PCR steps. TCR alpha and beta cDNA libraries were sequenced on the Illumina HiSeq platform with custom primers. On the study's bioinformatics: Unique molecular identifiers were extracted from raw reads with MiGEC, and CDR3 positions were determined with MiXCR. For each individual, recombination models were inferred using an EM algorithm with the repgenHMM and IGoR tools. Shared clonotypes were analyzed with the tcR package in R, and sharing was normalized by the product of cloneset sizes. To study raw recombination free of thymic and clonal selection effects, out-of-frame nonproductive sequences were analyzed. The public reads were reanalyzed by TCRdb: fastp trimming at Q25, MiXCR alignment, in-frame beta chains only. CDR3 protein sequences are deduplicated, and each keeps its most common genes and DNA. The V and J calls and clone size are TCRdb's, not the authors'. Across this sample there are approximately 500,000 distinct CDR3 sequences, with roughly a quarter seen only once. Jointly, the top ten make up about 2.9% of the sample.

The CDR3 runs 14 residues from the cysteine to the phenylalanine. Only the CDR3 part of the read is kept: 42 bases, read in frame from the first base. CDR1 and CDR2 are drawn from the germline V gene: SQVTM, ANQGSEA. The junction shows trimming of 7 bases on V and 5 bases on J, and the gene matches do not reach 5 bases of it. Every donor in the study was a healthy Caucasian. Three pairs of female monozygotic twins, all aged roughly 18 to 29 years, were included in the twin cohort. Positive isolation kits from Invitrogen were used to isolate CD4+ and CD8+ T cell populations. The data were also submitted as part of a second study, on T cells expressing NK-cell markers. As the second paper documents: Seven to nine donors provided sorted CD3+CD56+NKG2C+, CD3+CD56+NKG2C- and CD3+CD56-NKG2C+ T-cell subsets, whose TCR beta-chain repertoires were profiled. Seven of the eight sequenced donors were HCMV-seropositive and one was HCMV-seronegative. In several experiments an anti-gammadeltaTCR antibody was added to restrict sorting to alphabetaTCR-expressing T cells. For several donors, the dominant CD3+CD56+NKG2C+ clonotypes were among the top 10 CD8+ clonotypes and accounted for about 1.0-7.5% of CD8+ T cells. Those dominant clonotypes were again the most abundant among CD3+CD56-NKG2C+ cells in a few donors, at roughly 25-65%. It remained unclear whether the expanded NKG2C-expressing T cell clones were specific for HCMV antigens. The eight sequenced donors were randomly selected healthy volunteers, three men and five women. HCMV-specific IgG was detected in serum with a commercial ELISA kit to determine HCMV serostatus. MIGEC was used to demultiplex reads and group reads by UMI, and MiTCR was used to assemble and quantify clonotypes. To exclude erroneous sequences, any TCR cDNA sequence not supported by at least two reads was discarded. The tcR package was used for downstream repertoire analysis, and clonotypes were matched across fractions by CDR3 nucleotide sequence plus V segment. VDJmatch was used to annotate antigen specificity against VDJdb, with one amino acid substitution in CDR3 permitted.

The specimen sequenced was CD4+ T cells sorted from blood. This receptor was obtained from a young woman in good health. The sequence links TRBV29-1 to TRBJ2-1; 13 central nucleotides agree with TRBD2. CDR3 reads: CSGRTSGGNNEQFF. The bases are TGCAGCGGCCGGACTAGCGGGGGAAACAATGAGCAGTTCTTC.